This record looks at one T cell receptor beta chain sequence and its context. Its antigen is still unknown. Looked up from germline, CDR1 is MGHRA and CDR2 is YSYEKL. This CDR3 is built from 14 residues. The library came from three nested PCR rounds adapted from ARM-PCR protocols. One entry per CDR3 protein results from TCRdb running MiXCR on the multiplex PCR reads. This sample has about 48,000 distinct CDR3 sequences, with around 59% found just once. This sample was included in a study of tumor and adjacent non-tumor tissue in lung cancer. In the study overall: Stage I to III disease affected approximately 11 men and roughly five women aged roughly 31 to 76.

RNA was extracted from bulk tissue without any cell sorting. More than 3 cm separated this lung sample from the edge of the tumor. Study findings and constraints: In normal lung, the top 100 clones were significantly more dominant than in tumor. Significantly higher TCR diversity was found in tumor than normal lung.

The chain has TRBV4-1 and TRBJ2-7, with D possibly called TRBD1 or TRBD2 (5 bases each). The TCR sequence derives from a woman in her seventies with non-small cell lung cancer. Input material: distant non-tumor lung tissue. The DNA of the CDR3 is TGCCTCAGCAGCCAGACGGGGCAGGGAGACGAGCAGTACTTC. Its protein is CLSSQTGQGDEQYF.